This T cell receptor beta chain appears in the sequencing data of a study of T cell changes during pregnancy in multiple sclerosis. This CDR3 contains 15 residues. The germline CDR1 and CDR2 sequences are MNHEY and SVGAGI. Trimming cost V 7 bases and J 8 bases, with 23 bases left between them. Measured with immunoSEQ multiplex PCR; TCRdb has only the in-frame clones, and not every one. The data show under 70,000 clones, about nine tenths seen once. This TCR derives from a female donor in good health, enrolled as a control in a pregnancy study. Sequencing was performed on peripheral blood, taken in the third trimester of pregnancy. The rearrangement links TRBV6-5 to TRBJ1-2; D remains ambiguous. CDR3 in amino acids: CASTPGLPLSGGYTF. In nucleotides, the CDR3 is TGTGCCAGCACCCCGGGCCTACCCCTGTCGGGAGGCTACACCTTC.